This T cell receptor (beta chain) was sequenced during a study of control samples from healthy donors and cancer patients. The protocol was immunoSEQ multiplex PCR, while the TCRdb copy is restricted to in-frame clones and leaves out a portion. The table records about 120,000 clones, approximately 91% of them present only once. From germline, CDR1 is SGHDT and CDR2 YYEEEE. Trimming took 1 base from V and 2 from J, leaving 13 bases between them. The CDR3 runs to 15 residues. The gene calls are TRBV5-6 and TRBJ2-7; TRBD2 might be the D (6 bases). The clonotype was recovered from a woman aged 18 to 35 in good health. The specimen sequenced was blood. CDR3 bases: TGTGCCAGCAGCTTGCGGGCGGGGACTGCCTACGAGCAGTACTTC. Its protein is CASSLRAGTAYEQYF.